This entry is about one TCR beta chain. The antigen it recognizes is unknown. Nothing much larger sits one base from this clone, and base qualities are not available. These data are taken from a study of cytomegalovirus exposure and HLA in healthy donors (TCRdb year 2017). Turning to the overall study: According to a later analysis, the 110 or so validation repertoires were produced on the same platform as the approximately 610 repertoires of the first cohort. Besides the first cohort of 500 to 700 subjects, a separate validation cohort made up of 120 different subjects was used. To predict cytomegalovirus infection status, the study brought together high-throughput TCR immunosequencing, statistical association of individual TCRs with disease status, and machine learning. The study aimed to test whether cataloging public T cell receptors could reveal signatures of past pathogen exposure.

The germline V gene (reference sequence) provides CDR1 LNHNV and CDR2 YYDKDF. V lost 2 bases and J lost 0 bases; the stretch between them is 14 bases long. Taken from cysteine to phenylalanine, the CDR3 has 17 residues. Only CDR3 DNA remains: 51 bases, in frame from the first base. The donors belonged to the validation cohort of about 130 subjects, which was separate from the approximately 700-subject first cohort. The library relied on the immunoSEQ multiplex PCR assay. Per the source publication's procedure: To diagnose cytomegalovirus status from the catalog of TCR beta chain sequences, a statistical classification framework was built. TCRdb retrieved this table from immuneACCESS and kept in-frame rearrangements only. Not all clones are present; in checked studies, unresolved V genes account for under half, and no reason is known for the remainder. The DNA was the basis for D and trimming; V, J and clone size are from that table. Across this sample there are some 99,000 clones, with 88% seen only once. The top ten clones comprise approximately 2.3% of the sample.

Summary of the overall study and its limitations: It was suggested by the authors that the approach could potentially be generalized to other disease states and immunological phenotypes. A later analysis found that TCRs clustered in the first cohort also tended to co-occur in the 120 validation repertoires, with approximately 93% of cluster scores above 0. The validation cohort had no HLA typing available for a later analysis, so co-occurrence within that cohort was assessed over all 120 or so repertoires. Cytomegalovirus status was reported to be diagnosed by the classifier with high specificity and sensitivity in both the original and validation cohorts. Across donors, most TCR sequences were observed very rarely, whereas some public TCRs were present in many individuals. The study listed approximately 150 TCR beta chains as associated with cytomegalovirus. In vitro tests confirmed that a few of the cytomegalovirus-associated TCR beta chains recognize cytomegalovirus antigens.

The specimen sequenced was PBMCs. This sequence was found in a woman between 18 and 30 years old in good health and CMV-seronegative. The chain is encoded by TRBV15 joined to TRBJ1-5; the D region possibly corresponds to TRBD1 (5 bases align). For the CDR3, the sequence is CATSRTSRAYSNQPQHF. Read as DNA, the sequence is TGTGCCACCAGCAGAACCAGCAGGGCCTATAGCAATCAGCCCCAGCATTTT.